The 32 T cell receptor beta chains given below trace back to one sample, sequenced in a study of neurological immune-mediated disorders. Time point reported: longitudinal time-point 3. TCRdb re-called the 5' RACE reads through MiXCR, storing one row per CDR3 protein. The data contain roughly 100,000 distinct CDR3 sequences, 11% of them singletons. Sample: PBMCs. The receptors originated from a female donor with HTLV-1-associated myelopathy (HAM/TSP).

This clonotype was detected many times. The chain has TRBV12-3 or TRBV12-4 and TRBJ1-6; D ambiguous. V was pared by 5 bases and J by 3 bases, with 11 bases between. CDR3 size: 15 residues. The CDR3 loop reads CASSLTGIYNSPLHF. For the CDR3, the DNA is TGTGCCAGCAGTCTAACCGGGATCTATAATTCACCCCTCCACTTT.

The chain combines TRBV27 with TRBJ2-7, with D possibly called TRBD1 or TRBD2 (5 bases each). V was pared by 3 bases and J by 6 bases, with 15 bases between. The CDR3 covers 14 residues. Per germline, CDR1 MNHEY and CDR2 SMNVEV (reference sequence). The CDR3 region is CASSFGRDLGEQYF. CDR3 bases: TGTGCCAGCAGTTTTGGCCGGGACCTTGGCGAGCAGTACTTC.

This clonotype has a handful of counts. This rearrangement joins TRBV7-9 to TRBJ2-7; D is possibly TRBD1 (6 bases). The CDR3 contains 14 residues. CDR1 and CDR2 (germline): SEHNR, FQNEAQ (reference sequence). Trimming removed 5 bases from V and 0 bases from J, with 11 bases in between. The CDR3 nucleotides are TGTGCCAGCAGCACCCGGACAGACTCCTACGAGCAGTACTTC. Its protein product is CASSTRTDSYEQYF.

The chain links TRBV19 to TRBJ2-2; 11 nucleotides match TRBD1. In germline, CDR1 is LNHDA, CDR2 SQIVND (reference sequence). Trimming removed 5 bases from V and 5 bases from J; junction bases left unmatched: 4. This CDR3 region has 15 residues. DNA of the CDR3: TGTGCCAGTAGTGCCGGGACAGGGGGAACCGGGGAGCTGTTTTTT. Its translation: CASSAGTGGTGELFF.

This clonotype was recorded a few times. Since a much larger clone is just one base distant, this may be a read error. This chain joins TRBV12-3 or TRBV12-4 and TRBJ2-2; possibly TRBD1 for D (5 bases). The CDR3 has 14 amino acids. V was trimmed by 6 bases and J by 4 bases, leaving 12 bases between them. Here the CDR3 reads CASRLDTSTGELFF. The CDR3 coding sequence is TGTGCCAGCAGGCTGGACACCTCCACCGGGGAGCTGTTTTTT.

This clonotype was observed at least ten times. The rearrangement links TRBV10-3 to TRBJ2-2, with D possibly TRBD1 on 5 matching bases. The CDR3 has 13 amino acids. From germline, CDR1 is ENHRY and CDR2 SYGVKD. The V end lost 4 bases, the J end lost 3 bases, and 6 bases lay between the germline ends. The CDR3 bases are TGTGCCATCAGTGCCAGGGACACCGGGGAGCTGTTTTTT. This sequence encodes CAISARDTGELFF.

At least ten counts were recorded for this clonotype. The chain couples TRBV5-1 to TRBJ2-5, with TRBD1 matching 7 bases. The V gene's germline CDR1 is SGHRS and CDR2 YFSETQ. The CDR3 loop spans 15 amino acids. Trimming at V came to 2 bases and at J to 7 bases, leaving 11 bases not matched to a gene. The CDR3 reads CASSFVGTEDGTQYF. CDR3 DNA sequence: TGCGCCAGCAGCTTCGTGGGGACAGAGGATGGGACCCAGTACTTC.

V usage is TRBV29-1 and J usage is TRBJ2-5; 7 bases are a match to TRBD1. The germline CDR1 and CDR2 sequences are SQVTM and ANQGSEA. The CDR3 loop spans 14 amino acids. V was pared by 3 bases and J by 2 bases, with 6 bases of the junction left unmatched. CDR3 sequence reads: CSVDSQGSQETQYF. CDR3 nucleotides: TGCAGCGTTGACTCACAGGGGTCGCAAGAGACCCAGTACTTC.

This clonotype was found many times. This chain connects TRBV2 to TRBJ2-2; D gene uncertain. Looked up from germline, CDR1 is SNHLY and CDR2 is FYNNEI. Trimming removed 1 base from V and 9 bases from J, with 9 bases in between. The CDR3 totals 13 residues. The CDR3 DNA is TGTGCCAGCAGTGAAGGGTTGTACCGGGAGCTGTTTTTT. It codes for CASSEGLYRELFF. Using reference TRBV2 and TRBJ2-2 for the parts outside the CDR3, the full variable domain is EPEVTQTPSHQVTQMGQEVILRCVPISNHLYFYWYRQILGQKVEFLVSFYNNEISEKSEIFDDQFSVERPDGSNFTLKIRSTKLEDSAMYFCASSEGLYRELFFGEGSRLTVL.

This clonotype was seen only a few times. The chain links TRBV5-1 to TRBJ2-3; D may be TRBD1 (5 bases). CDR1 SGHRS and CDR2 YFSETQ come from the germline V gene. The CDR3 loop spans 15 amino acids. V was cut by 0 bases and J by 6 bases, with 14 bases left in between. CDR3 DNA: TGCGCCAGCAGCTTGGTTGGCAGGGATTGGGATACGCAGTATTTT. Residues: CASSLVGRDWDTQYF.

This clonotype has a count of ten or more. The chain recombines TRBV20-1 with TRBJ2-3, with TRBD2 matching over 9 bases. CDR1 is DFQATT and CDR2 is SNEGSKA in the germline V gene (reference sequence). CDR3 length equals 16 residues. V dropped 6 bases and J dropped 5; count of bases not matched to a gene: 15. CDR3 amino acids: CSAPVAAGGLGDTQYF. CDR3 in DNA: TGCAGTGCCCCAGTAGCGGCGGGGGGGCTAGGAGATACGCAGTATTTT.

This clonotype has just a few counts. J is TRBJ2-3 and V is TRBV5-1; D may be TRBD2 (6 bases). Per germline, CDR1 SGHRS and CDR2 YFSETQ. Trimming removed 2 bases from V and 2 bases from J, with 12 bases in between. This CDR3 region has 15 residues. CDR3 in DNA: TGCGCCAGCAGCTTAGGAGGGGCGATCACAGATACGCAGTATTTT. Translated: CASSLGGAITDTQYF.

There are many counts of this clonotype. The gene calls are TRBV12-3 or TRBV12-4 and TRBJ2-1, with D perhaps given as TRBD1 or TRBD2 (6 bases each). With 10 bases removed from V and 1 base from J, the gap between germline ends came to 11 bases. This CDR3 is built from 13 residues. The CDR3 here is CATRGPSYNEQFF. The DNA for the CDR3 is TGTGCCACCCGGGGGCCGTCCTACAATGAGCAGTTCTTC.

The CDR3 spells CASNQGQGHSGTKELFF. DNA of the CDR3: TGCGCCAGCAACCAGGGACAGGGGCATTCCGGGACCAAGGAGCTGTTTTTT. This chain joins TRBV5-1 and TRBJ2-2, with 10 bases fitting TRBD1. CDR1 SGHRS and CDR2 YFSETQ come from the germline V gene. This CDR3 region has 17 residues. V was pared by 6 bases and J by 10 bases, with 18 bases of the junction left unmatched.

This clonotype was seen many times. This chain uses TRBV5-1 with TRBJ2-3; 9 bases fit TRBD1. Trimming removed 7 bases from V and 5 bases from J; junction bases left unmatched: 5. The CDR3 length is 13 residues. Germline V CDR1 and CDR2: SGHRS, YFSETQ. CDR3 coding DNA: TGCGCCAGCGACAGGGGGGTCGGAGATACGCAGTATTTT. It specifies CASDRGVGDTQYF. Supplemented by reference TRBV5-1 and TRBJ2-3, the full variable domain reads KAGVTQTPRYLIKTRGQQVTLSCSPISGHRSVSWYQQTPGQGLQFLFEYFSETQRNKGNFPGRFSGRQFSNSRSEMNVSTLELGDSALYLCASDRGVGDTQYFGPGTRLTVL.

This clonotype was observed at least ten times. This CDR3 reads CASSLAGQGTFPYNEQFF. The CDR3 DNA reads as TGTGCCAGCAGTTTAGCCGGACAGGGCACTTTCCCCTACAATGAGCAGTTCTTC. The V call is TRBV12-3 or TRBV12-4, the J call TRBJ2-1; 8 bases are a match to TRBD1. The CDR3 has 18 residues. Germline trimming cut 0 bases from V and 2 bases from J; bases unmatched to any gene: 9.

This clonotype was observed at least ten times. The genes are TRBV7-3 and TRBJ1-2; tentative D call: TRBD1 (6 bases). From germline, CDR1 is SGHTA and CDR2 FQGTGA. The V end lost 4 bases, the J end lost 5 bases, and 23 bases lay between the germline ends. The CDR3 runs 17 residues. The CDR3 loop reads CASSSEGGVGSFYGYTF. CDR3 bases: TGTGCCAGCAGCTCGGAAGGGGGGGTTGGCAGTTTTTATGGCTACACCTTC.

There are many counts of this clonotype. The CDR3 protein is CASRISTTGQEETQYF. CDR3 coding DNA: TGCGCCAGCAGAATCTCGACCACGGGACAAGAGGAGACCCAGTACTTC. J is TRBJ2-5 and V is TRBV5-1; the D gene is possibly TRBD1 (6 bases). This CDR3 comprises 16 residues. Germline CDR1 reads SGHRS; CDR2 reads YFSETQ. Trimming removed 5 bases at V and 5 bases at J, with 22 bases between. The full variable domain, its missing parts supplied by reference TRBV5-1 and TRBJ2-5, is KAGVTQTPRYLIKTRGQQVTLSCSPISGHRSVSWYQQTPGQGLQFLFEYFSETQRNKGNFPGRFSGRQFSNSRSEMNVSTLELGDSALYLCASRISTTGQEETQYFGPGTRLLVL.

Only a few counts were recorded for this clonotype. J is TRBJ2-2 and V is TRBV29-1, with TRBD1 identical over 8 bases. Germline V lookup: CDR1 SQVTM, CDR2 ANQGSEA. The length of the CDR3 is 12 residues. The junction had 1 base not matched to a gene; V was cut back by 5 bases and J by 5 bases. This chain's CDR3 is CSVWTGTGELFF. DNA of the CDR3: TGCAGCGTTTGGACAGGGACCGGGGAGCTGTTTTTT.

This clonotype came up many times. CDR3 in DNA: TGTGCCAGCAGCATTACCGGGACTAGCGGGGCTTATGAGCAGTTCTTC. Amino acid sequence: CASSITGTSGAYEQFF. The chain employs TRBV7-9 and TRBJ2-1; TRBD2 agrees at 13 bases. The J segment lost 8 bases and the V segment lost 5 bases, leaving 9 bases of the junction unmatched. This CDR3 spans 16 amino acids. Germline V lookup: CDR1 SEHNR, CDR2 FQNEAQ (reference sequence).

As regards this clonotype: One end of the junction fails to match germline, which may point to a read error. This sequence joins TRBV6-6 and TRBJ1-1; D is perhaps TRBD1 (5 bases). The CDR3 loop spans 14 amino acids. Germline V lookup: CDR1 MNHNY, CDR2 SVGAGI (reference sequence). The chain's CDR3 is CANSYPGGNTEAFF. CDR3 nucleotides: TGTGCCAACAGTTATCCCGGGGGGAACACTGAAGCTTTCTTT.

This clonotype occurred many times. The rearrangement joins TRBV24-1 to TRBJ2-1; D is unresolved. The CDR3 loop spans 16 amino acids. CDR1 and CDR2 from the germline V gene are KGHDR and SFDVKD. V was clipped by 0 bases and J by 5 bases, with 13 bases between them. The CDR3 nucleotides read TGTGCCACCAGTGATTTGGGCAGCCCAGTACACAATGAGCAGTTCTTC. Protein sequence: CATSDLGSPVHNEQFF.

This clonotype was observed many times. V gene TRBV5-1 combines with J gene TRBJ2-3; D is undetermined. Germline V gene lookup returns CDR1 SGHRS and CDR2 YFSETQ. The CDR3 has 14 amino acids. The V end lost 2 bases, the J end lost 2 bases, and 9 bases lay between the germline ends. The CDR3 is CASSFGGYTDTQYF. The CDR3 DNA is TGCGCCAGCAGCTTCGGTGGATACACAGATACGCAGTATTTT. The full variable domain, rest sourced from reference TRBV5-1 and TRBJ2-3, is KAGVTQTPRYLIKTRGQQVTLSCSPISGHRSVSWYQQTPGQGLQFLFEYFSETQRNKGNFPGRFSGRQFSNSRSEMNVSTLELGDSALYLCASSFGGYTDTQYFGPGTRLTVL.

In its sample, this clonotype was seen many times. The rearrangement uses TRBV6-5 and TRBJ2-3; D is possibly TRBD2 (5 bases). Trimming shortened V by 0 bases and J by 5 bases, and 12 bases separated the two germline ends. There are 15 residues in the CDR3. Per germline, CDR1 MNHEY and CDR2 SVGAGI. CDR3 loop: CASSYSLLGRDTQYF. The CDR3 region has the DNA TGTGCCAGCAGTTACTCGCTGCTGGGGAGAGATACGCAGTATTTT.

This clonotype was detected ten times or more. The genes are TRBV5-1 and TRBJ2-7; D gene ambiguous. Trimming pared 0 bases from V and 0 bases from J, leaving 25 bases between. The length of the CDR3 is 20 residues. Germline assignment: CDR1 SGHRS and CDR2 YFSETQ. DNA of the CDR3: TGCGCCAGCAGCTTGGTACCCCCGGCCGGGCCCCACTCTAACTCCTACGAGCAGTACTTC. Amino acid sequence: CASSLVPPAGPHSNSYEQYF. Full variable domain (remainder filled in from reference TRBV5-1 and TRBJ2-7): KAGVTQTPRYLIKTRGQQVTLSCSPISGHRSVSWYQQTPGQGLQFLFEYFSETQRNKGNFPGRFSGRQFSNSRSEMNVSTLELGDSALYLCASSLVPPAGPHSNSYEQYFGPGTRLTVT.

This clonotype was counted ten times or more. The rearrangement uses TRBV5-5 and TRBJ2-7; D ambiguous. The CDR3 sequence is 15 residues long. Germline values: CDR1 SGHKS, CDR2 YYEKEE (reference sequence). V lost 4 bases to trimming and J lost 0 bases, with 14 bases between them. For the CDR3, the DNA is TGTGCCAGCAGCCCTTCCCCTAAGGTCTCCTACGAGCAGTACTTC. It yields the protein CASSPSPKVSYEQYF. The variable domain in full, completed from reference TRBV5-5 and TRBJ2-7, reads DAGVTQSPTHLIKTRGQQVTLRCSPISGHKSVSWYQQVLGQGPQFIFQYYEKEERGRGNFPDRFSARQFPNYSSELNVNALLLGDSALYLCASSPSPKVSYEQYFGPGTRLTVT.

In this sample, this clonotype turned up many times. The chain has TRBV7-2 and TRBJ2-3, with 8 nucleotides matching TRBD2. After removal of 3 bases from V and 7 bases from J, the junction contained 3 bases not matched to a gene. Per germline, CDR1 SGHTA and CDR2 FQGNSA. The CDR3 loop spans 13 amino acids. The CDR3 DNA reads as TGTGCCAGCAGCTTGAGCGGGGGATATACGCAGTATTTT. Amino acids: CASSLSGGYTQYF.

This clonotype was detected ten times or more. This rearrangement joins TRBV5-1 to TRBJ2-3; perhaps TRBD2 as D (6 bases). CDR3 length: 14 residues. The V and J ends lost 4 bases and 2 bases respectively, with 11 bases between them. Germline loops: CDR1 SGHRS, CDR2 YFSETQ. This chain's CDR3 is CASSNRDFTDTQYF. The CDR3 DNA follows: TGCGCCAGCAGCAACCGGGACTTCACAGATACGCAGTATTTT.

The table lists this clonotype with a few counts. The chain recombines TRBV10-2 with TRBJ2-7; perhaps TRBD1 as D (5 bases). Per germline, CDR1 WSHSY and CDR2 SAAADI. The CDR3 extends over 13 amino acids. The ends were cut back, 7 bases at V and 3 bases at J, with 13 bases in the middle. CDR3 in amino acids: CASTSNRNYEQYF. The CDR3 DNA sequence: TGCGCCAGCACGTCCAACAGGAACTACGAGCAGTACTTC.

The chain recombines TRBV5-1 with TRBJ2-3, with a possible D match to TRBD2 (5 bases). The CDR3 has 14 amino acids. Germline CDR1 SGHRS, CDR2 YFSETQ. Trimming removed 2 bases from V and 2 bases from J, with 9 bases in between. CDR3 protein: CASSFQTTTDTQYF. The CDR3 nucleotides read TGCGCCAGCAGCTTCCAGACTACCACAGATACGCAGTATTTT.

This clonotype has at least ten counts. The chain combines TRBV20-1 with TRBJ2-1; weak D call: TRBD1 (6 bases). There are 14 residues in the CDR3. V lost 1 base and J lost 6, with 13 bases in between. CDR1 is DFQATT and CDR2 is SNEGSKA in the germline V gene (reference sequence). CDR3 residues: CSARGQGWPNEQFF. As DNA, the CDR3 is TGCAGTGCTAGAGGCCAGGGGTGGCCCAATGAGCAGTTCTTC.

The V and J genes are TRBV7-2 and TRBJ2-7; 11 positions agree with TRBD2. V trimming: 3 bases; J trimming: 6 bases; junction bases outside the gene matches: 4. CDR3 size: 14 residues. Germline CDR1 and CDR2: SGHTA and FQGNSA. The CDR3 sequence is CASSFSGGGLEQYF. As DNA, the CDR3 is TGTGCCAGCAGCTTTAGCGGGGGGGGCCTCGAGCAGTACTTC.